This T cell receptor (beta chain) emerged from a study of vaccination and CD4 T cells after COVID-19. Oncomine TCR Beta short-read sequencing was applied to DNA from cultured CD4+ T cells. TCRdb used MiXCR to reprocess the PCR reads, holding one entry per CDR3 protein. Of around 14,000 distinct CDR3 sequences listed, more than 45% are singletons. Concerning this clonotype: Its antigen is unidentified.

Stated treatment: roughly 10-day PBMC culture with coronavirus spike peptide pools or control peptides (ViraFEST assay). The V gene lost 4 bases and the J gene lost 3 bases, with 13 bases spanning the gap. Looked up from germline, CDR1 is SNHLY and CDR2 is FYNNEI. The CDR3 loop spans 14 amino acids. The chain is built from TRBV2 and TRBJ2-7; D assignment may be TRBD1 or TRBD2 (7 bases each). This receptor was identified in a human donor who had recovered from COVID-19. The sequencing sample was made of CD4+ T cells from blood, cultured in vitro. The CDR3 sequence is CASSGQGGSYEQYF. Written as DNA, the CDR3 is TGTGCCAGCAGTGGCCAGGGGGGGAGCTACGAGCAGTACTTC.